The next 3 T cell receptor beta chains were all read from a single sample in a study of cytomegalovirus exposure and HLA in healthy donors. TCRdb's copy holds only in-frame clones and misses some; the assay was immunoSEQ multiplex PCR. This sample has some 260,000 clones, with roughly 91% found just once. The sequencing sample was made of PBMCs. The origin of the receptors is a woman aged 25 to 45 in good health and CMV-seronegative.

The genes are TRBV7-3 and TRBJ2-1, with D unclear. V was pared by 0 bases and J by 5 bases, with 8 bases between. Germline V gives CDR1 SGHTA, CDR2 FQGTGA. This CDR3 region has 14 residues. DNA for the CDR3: TGTGCCAGCAGCTTAACGAGCCCTGACAATGAGCAGTTCTTC. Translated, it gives CASSLTSPDNEQFF.

The CDR3 DNA reads TGTGCCAGCAGCTTAGACCACGGACTAACCTCCACCTACGAGCAGTACTTC. Its protein product is CASSLDHGLTSTYEQYF. The chain is built from TRBV11-2 and TRBJ2-7, with TRBD2 as a possible D gene (6 bases). CDR1 and CDR2 from the germline V gene are SGHAT and FQNNGV. The CDR3 is 17 amino acids. With 0 bases removed from V and 2 bases from J, the gap between germline ends came to 17 bases.

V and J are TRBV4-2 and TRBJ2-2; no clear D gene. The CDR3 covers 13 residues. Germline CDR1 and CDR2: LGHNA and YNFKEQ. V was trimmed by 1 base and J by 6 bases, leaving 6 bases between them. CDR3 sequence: CASSQGSSGELFF. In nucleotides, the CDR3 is TGTGCCAGCAGCCAAGGTAGTTCCGGGGAGCTGTTTTTT.